This entry lists 10 T cell receptor beta chains sequenced from one sample in a study of blood T cells in healthy people across ages. PCR was performed a second time for 7 to 11 cycles using a sample-barcoded 5' primer and a J-beta primer mix. From the 5' RACE reads, TCRdb called clonotypes with MiXCR, one entry per CDR3 protein. The sample consists of 1.5 million to 2 million distinct CDR3 sequences, around half of them appearing once. The specimen was blood. The receptors were sampled from a woman in her thirties or forties in good health.

V gene TRBV29-1 combines with J gene TRBJ2-2; no definite D call. Germline CDR1 reads SQVTM; CDR2 reads ANQGSEA. The CDR3 spans 15 residues. V lost 6 bases and J 4 bases, leaving 18 bases between the germline ends. DNA of the CDR3: TGCAGCGTCCACCGTTCCAACGGTGGCACCGGGGAGCTGTTTTTT. This gives the protein CSVHRSNGGTGELFF.

Notes on this clonotype: At one end the junction does not follow the germline gene, possibly because of a read error. The chain carries TRBV7-9 and TRBJ2-7; no reliable D call. This CDR3 has 13 amino acids. Germline V lookup: CDR1 SEHNR, CDR2 FQNEAQ (reference sequence). The CDR3 nucleotides are TGTGCCAGCAGCTTACCACAGTCCTACGAGCGGTACTTC. It translates to CASSLPQSYERYF. Filled out from reference TRBV7-9 and TRBJ2-7, the complete variable domain reads DTGVSQNPRHKITKRGQNVTFRCDPISEHNRLYWYRQTLGQGPEFLTYFQNEAQLEKSRLLSDRFSAERPKGSFSTLEIQRTEQGDSAMYLCASSLPQSYERYFGPGTRLTVT.

The rearrangement links TRBV28 to TRBJ2-5; 8 bases are a match to TRBD2. This CDR3 has 15 amino acids. Per the germline V gene, CDR1 is MDHEN and CDR2 is SYDVKM. Trimming cost V 1 base and J 5 bases; bases outside gene matches: 6. The CDR3 is CASSLSGGYSETQYF. The CDR3 DNA follows: TGTGCCAGCAGTTTATCGGGGGGGTATTCGGAGACCCAGTACTTC.

This clonotype was seen once. The CDR3 is CASSALGGSSYNEQFF. The CDR3 DNA follows: TGTGCCAGCAGCGCCCTAGGGGGGAGCTCCTACAATGAGCAGTTCTTC. The J gene is TRBJ2-1, the V gene TRBV11-2; either TRBD1 or TRBD2 may fit D (6 bases each). The germline V and J ends were trimmed by 5 bases and 0 bases, with 14 bases remaining between them. CDR1 SGHAT and CDR2 FQNNGV come from the germline V gene. The CDR3 totals 16 residues.

V gene TRBV6-1 combines with J gene TRBJ2-5; the match to TRBD2 covers 7 bases. The CDR3 spans 14 residues. Germline CDR1 reads MNHNS; CDR2 reads SASEGT. J lost 2 bases, V lost 8 bases, and 8 bases had no gene match. This CDR3 reads CASGLDRGQETQYF. The CDR3 coding sequence is TGTGCCAGCGGACTAGACCGGGGGCAAGAGACCCAGTACTTC.

This clonotype was observed a handful of times. The chain couples TRBV6-1 to TRBJ2-5; TRBD2 matches 7 bases. CDR3 length: 16 residues. V was clipped by 4 bases and J by 5 bases; unmatched bases: 13. The germline V gene encodes CDR1 MNHNS and CDR2 SASEGT. CDR3 region: CASSVQAGTKGETQYF. In DNA, the CDR3 is TGTGCCAGCAGTGTACAAGCCGGGACTAAAGGGGAGACCCAGTACTTC.

This clonotype was recorded a few times. The chain employs TRBV29-1 and TRBJ2-7; TRBD1 matches 7 bases. The CDR3 runs 15 residues. V shed 1 base, J shed 6 bases, and the junction held 12 bases outside the gene matches. Per germline, CDR1 SQVTM and CDR2 ANQGSEA. The CDR3 DNA follows: TGCAGCGTTGAAGGTCCCCGACAGGGTAGGCGCGAGCAGTACTTC. Amino acid sequence: CSVEGPRQGRREQYF.

Details on this clonotype: The germline gene is not matched at one end of the junction; a read error may be the cause. J is TRBJ2-1 and V is TRBV4-2; TRBD2 agrees at 9 bases. Germline V lookup: CDR1 LGHNA, CDR2 YNFKEQ. This CDR3 comprises 17 residues. The CDR3: CVSSPGAGLALYNEQFF. Written as DNA, the CDR3 is TGTGTCAGCAGCCCGGGAGCGGGACTAGCCTTGTACAATGAGCAGTTCTTC.

This clonotype was detected a few times. The chain is built from TRBV6-6 and TRBJ2-6, with unresolved D. Germline V gives CDR1 MNHNY, CDR2 SVGAGI (reference sequence). V was pared by 7 bases and J by 0 bases, with 7 bases between. The CDR3 covers 14 residues. This CDR3 is CASMVNSGANVLTF. CDR3 DNA: TGTGCCAGCATGGTTAACTCTGGGGCCAACGTCCTGACTTTC.

In its sample, this clonotype was seen a few times. The J gene is TRBJ2-3, the V gene TRBV6-2 or TRBV6-3; D is unclear. The CDR3 consists of 16 residues. V lost 1 base to trimming and J lost 0 bases, with 11 bases between them. CDR1 is MNHEY and CDR2 is SVGEGT in the germline V gene. The CDR3 DNA reads TGTGCCAGCAGTTACTTTACGGAAACTAGCACAGATACGCAGTATTTT. Protein sequence: CASSYFTETSTDTQYF.